Sequencing of this T cell receptor beta chain was carried out in a study of spatial heterogeneity in lung cancer. Turning to the study itself: Among detected sequences, beta-chain ones consistently exceeded alpha-chain ones in number.

This clonotype occurred many times. What it recognizes is unknown. This CDR3 contains 12 residues. V lost 4 bases, J lost 8 bases, and 12 bases lay in between. The V gene's germline CDR1 is MGHDK and CDR2 SYGVNS. Regarding the study as a whole: Blood contained ubiquitous expanded tumor TCRs more at resection than at follow-up.

Each molecule of TCR cDNA was tagged with one unique molecular identifier. Using its own MiXCR run on the 5' RACE reads, TCRdb lists one record per CDR3 protein. Among tens of thousands of distinct CDR3 sequences listed, around 5% were seen once. The time point here: sample taken at primary tumor resection. Whole RNA was taken from tumor, nontumor lung or frozen PBMC; it was then sequenced unsorted. The donors comprised approximately 72 untreated early-stage non-small cell lung cancer patients. This clonotype was obtained from a female donor with early-stage non-small cell lung cancer. This chain uses TRBV25-1 with TRBJ2-7, with a weak D call TRBD2 (6 bases). Sequencing used PBMCs, obtained at surgery. The CDR3 spells CASSVVRGKQYF. As DNA, the CDR3 is TGTGCCAGCAGTGTAGTTCGGGGGAAGCAGTACTTC.